The entry below describes one T cell receptor beta chain. Its antigen is not identified. These data originate in a study of cytomegalovirus exposure and HLA in healthy donors. About the study: A subsequent analysis reported that the 120 or so validation repertoires were produced on the same platform that had also been used for the 666 first-cohort repertoires.

The assay was immunoSEQ multiplex PCR, and TCRdb's table has in-frame clones only and misses some. Here the sample spans hundreds of thousands of clones, roughly nine tenths being singletons. Study-wide results and limits: Investigators reported 150 to 200 TCR beta chains as tied to cytomegalovirus. In vitro testing confirmed three CMV-associated chains as specific for CMV antigens.

Germline V CDR1 and CDR2: MDHEN, SYDVKM. The CDR3 runs to 17 residues. V was clipped by 6 bases and J by 9 bases; unmatched bases: 19. This chain joins TRBV28 and TRBJ2-1; 8 positions agree with TRBD2. This receptor was obtained from a man in his late teens or twenties in good health and CMV-seropositive. Material for sequencing was PBMCs. CDR3: CASRPRLALRRAIEQFF. CDR3 DNA: TGTGCCAGCAGGCCCCGACTAGCGCTCCGCCGGGCCATTGAGCAGTTCTTC.